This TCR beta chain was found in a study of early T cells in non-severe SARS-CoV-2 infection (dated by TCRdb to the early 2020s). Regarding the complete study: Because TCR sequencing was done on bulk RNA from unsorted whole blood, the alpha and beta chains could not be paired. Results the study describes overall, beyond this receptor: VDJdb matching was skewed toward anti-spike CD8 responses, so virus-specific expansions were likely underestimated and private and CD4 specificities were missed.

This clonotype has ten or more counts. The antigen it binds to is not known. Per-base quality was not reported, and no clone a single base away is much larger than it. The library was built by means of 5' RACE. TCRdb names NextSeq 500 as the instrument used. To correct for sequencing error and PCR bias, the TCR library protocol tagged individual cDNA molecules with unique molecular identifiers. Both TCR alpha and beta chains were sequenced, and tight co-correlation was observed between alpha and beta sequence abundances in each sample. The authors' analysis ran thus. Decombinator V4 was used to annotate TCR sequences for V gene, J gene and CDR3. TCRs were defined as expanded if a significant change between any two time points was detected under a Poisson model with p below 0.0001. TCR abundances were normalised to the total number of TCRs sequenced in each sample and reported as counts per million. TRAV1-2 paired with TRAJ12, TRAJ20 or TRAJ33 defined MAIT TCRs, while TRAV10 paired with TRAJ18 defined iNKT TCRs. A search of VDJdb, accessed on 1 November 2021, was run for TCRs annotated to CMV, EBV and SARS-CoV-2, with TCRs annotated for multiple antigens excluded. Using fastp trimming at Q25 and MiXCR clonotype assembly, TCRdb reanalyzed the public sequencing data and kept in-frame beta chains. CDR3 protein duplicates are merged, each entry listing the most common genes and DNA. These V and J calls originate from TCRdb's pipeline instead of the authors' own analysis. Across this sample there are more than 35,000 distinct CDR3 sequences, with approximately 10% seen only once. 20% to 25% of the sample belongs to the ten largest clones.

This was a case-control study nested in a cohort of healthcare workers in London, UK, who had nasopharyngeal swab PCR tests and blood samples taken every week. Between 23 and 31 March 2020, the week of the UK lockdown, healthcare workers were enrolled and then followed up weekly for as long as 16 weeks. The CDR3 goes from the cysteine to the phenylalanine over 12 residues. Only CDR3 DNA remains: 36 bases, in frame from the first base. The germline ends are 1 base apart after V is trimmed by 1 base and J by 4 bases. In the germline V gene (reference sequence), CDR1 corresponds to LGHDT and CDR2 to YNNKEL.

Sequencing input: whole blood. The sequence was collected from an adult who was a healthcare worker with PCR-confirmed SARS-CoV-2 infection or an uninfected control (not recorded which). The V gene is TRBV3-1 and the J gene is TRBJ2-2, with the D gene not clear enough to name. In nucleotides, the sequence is TGTGCCAGCAGCCAAGGCACCGGGGAGCTGTTTTTT. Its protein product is CASSQGTGELFF.